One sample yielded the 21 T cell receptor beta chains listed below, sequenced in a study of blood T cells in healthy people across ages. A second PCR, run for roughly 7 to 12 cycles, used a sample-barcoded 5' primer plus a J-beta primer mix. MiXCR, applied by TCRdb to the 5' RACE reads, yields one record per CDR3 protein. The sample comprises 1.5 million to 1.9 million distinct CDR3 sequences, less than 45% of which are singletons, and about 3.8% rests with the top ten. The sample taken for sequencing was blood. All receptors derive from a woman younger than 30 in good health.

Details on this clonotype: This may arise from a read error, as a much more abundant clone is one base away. CDR3 region: CASSLNPQETQFF. CDR3 sequence (DNA): TGTGCCAGCAGCCTAAATCCACAAGAGACCCAGTTCTTC. The chain combines TRBV6-2 or TRBV6-3 with TRBJ2-1; D is unresolved. CDR1 MNHEY and CDR2 SVGEGT come from the germline V gene. V lost 6 bases and J 13 bases, leaving 19 bases between the germline ends. The CDR3 length is 13 residues.

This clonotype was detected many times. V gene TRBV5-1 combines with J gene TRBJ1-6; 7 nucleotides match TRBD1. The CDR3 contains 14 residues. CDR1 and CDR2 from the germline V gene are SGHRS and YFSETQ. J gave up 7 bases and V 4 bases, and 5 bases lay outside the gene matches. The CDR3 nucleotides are TGCGCCAGCAGCGTTACAGGGGAGAATTCACCCCTCCACTTT. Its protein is CASSVTGENSPLHF.

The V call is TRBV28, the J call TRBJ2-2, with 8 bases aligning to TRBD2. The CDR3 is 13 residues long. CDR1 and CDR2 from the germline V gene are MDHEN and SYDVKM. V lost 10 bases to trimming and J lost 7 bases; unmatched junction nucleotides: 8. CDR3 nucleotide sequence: TGTGCCACCAAACTAGCGGTGGGCGGGGAGCTGTTTTTT. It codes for CATKLAVGGELFF.

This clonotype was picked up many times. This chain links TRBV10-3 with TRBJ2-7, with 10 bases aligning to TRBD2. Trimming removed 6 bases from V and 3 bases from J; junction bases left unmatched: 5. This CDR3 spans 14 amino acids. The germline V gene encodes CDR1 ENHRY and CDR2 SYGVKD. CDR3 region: CAIRPGTSDYEQYF. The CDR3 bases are TGTGCCATCAGACCCGGGACTAGCGACTACGAGCAGTACTTC.

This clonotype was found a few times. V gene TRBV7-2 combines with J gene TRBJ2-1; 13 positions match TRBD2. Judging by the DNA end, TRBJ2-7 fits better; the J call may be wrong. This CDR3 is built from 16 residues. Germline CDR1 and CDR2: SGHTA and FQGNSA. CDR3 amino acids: CASSPRLAGGHNEQYF. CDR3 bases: TGTGCCAGCAGCCCGAGACTAGCGGGAGGTCACAATGAGCAGTACTTC.

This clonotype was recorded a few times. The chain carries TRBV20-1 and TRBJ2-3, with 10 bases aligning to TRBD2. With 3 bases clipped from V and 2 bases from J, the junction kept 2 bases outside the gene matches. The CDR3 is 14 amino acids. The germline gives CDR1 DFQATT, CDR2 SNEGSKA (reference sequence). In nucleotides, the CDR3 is TGCAGTGCTAGTCTAGCGGGAGCCACAGATACGCAGTATTTT. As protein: CSASLAGATDTQYF.

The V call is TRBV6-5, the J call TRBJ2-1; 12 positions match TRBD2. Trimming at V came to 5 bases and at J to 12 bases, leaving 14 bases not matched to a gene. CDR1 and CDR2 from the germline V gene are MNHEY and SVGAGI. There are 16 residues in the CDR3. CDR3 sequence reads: CASSTWTSGDNVVQFF. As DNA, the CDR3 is TGTGCCAGCAGTACTTGGACTAGCGGGGATAATGTGGTGCAGTTCTTC.

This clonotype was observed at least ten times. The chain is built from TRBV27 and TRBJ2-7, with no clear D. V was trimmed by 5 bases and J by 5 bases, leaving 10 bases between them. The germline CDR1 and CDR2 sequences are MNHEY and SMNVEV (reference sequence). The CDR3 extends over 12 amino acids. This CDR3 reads CASSPTGHEQYF. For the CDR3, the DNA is TGTGCCAGCAGTCCGACGGGTCACGAGCAGTACTTC.

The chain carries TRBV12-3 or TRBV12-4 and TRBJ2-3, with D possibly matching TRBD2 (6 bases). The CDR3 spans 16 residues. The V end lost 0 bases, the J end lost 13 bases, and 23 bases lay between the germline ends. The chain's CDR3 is CASSLAGGRRTDAEYF. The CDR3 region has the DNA TGTGCCAGCAGTTTAGCGGGGGGTAGGCGAACAGATGCGGAGTATTTT.

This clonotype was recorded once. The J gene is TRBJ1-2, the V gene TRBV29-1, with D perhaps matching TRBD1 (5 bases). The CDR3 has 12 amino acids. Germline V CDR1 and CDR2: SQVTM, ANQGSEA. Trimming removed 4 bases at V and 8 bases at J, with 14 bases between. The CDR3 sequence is CSVAVLDKGYTF. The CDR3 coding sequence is TGCAGCGTTGCTGTTCTGGACAAAGGCTACACCTTC.

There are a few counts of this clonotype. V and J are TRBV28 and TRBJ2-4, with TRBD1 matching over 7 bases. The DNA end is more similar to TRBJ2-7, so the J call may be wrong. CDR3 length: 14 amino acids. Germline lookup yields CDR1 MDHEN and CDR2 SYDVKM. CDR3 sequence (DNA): TGTGCCAGTTACGCCGGGACAGAGATTTACGAGCAGTACTTC. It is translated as CASYAGTEIYEQYF.

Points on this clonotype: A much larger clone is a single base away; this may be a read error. The CDR3 coding sequence is TGTGCCGGCAGCCTGCAGGACGGTGAAGCTTTCTTT. It specifies CAGSLQDGEAFF. The chain employs TRBV7-9 and TRBJ1-1; D gene unclear. CDR1 is SEHNR and CDR2 is FQNEAQ in the germline V gene (reference sequence). There are 12 residues in the CDR3.

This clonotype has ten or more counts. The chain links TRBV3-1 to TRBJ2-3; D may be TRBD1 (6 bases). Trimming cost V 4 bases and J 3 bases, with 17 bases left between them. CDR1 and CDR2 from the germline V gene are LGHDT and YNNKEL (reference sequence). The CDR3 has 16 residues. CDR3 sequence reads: CASSLSPTGLTDTQYF. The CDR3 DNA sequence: TGTGCCAGCAGCCTCTCCCCAACAGGGCTGACAGATACGCAGTATTTT.

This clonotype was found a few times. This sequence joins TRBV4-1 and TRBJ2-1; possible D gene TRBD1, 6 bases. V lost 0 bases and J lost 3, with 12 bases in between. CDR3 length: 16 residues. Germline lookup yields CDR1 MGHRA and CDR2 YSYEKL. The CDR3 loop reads CASSQESQGYYNEQFF. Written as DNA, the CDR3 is TGCGCCAGCAGCCAAGAATCACAGGGTTACTACAATGAGCAGTTCTTC.

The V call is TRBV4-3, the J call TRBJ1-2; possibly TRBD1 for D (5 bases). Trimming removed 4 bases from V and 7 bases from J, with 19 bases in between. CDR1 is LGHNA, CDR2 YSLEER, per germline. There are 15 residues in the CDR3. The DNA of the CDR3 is TGCGCCAGCAGCCCCTCTGGAGGGGCGGCGGGTGGCTACACCTTC. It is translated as CASSPSGGAAGGYTF.

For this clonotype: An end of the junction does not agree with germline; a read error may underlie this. The CDR3 region has the DNA TGCGCCGGCAGGTCCTACAGGGAGAACCTCTACGAGCAGTACTTC. Translated: CAGRSYRENLYEQYF. The chain links TRBV5-1 to TRBJ2-7; tentatively, D is TRBD1 (6 bases). The CDR3 contains 15 residues. Germline V CDR1 and CDR2: SGHRS, YFSETQ.

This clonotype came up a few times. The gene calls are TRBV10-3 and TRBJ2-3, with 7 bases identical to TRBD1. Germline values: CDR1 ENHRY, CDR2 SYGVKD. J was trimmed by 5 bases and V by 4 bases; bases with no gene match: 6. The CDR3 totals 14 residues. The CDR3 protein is CAISVTGAGDTQYF. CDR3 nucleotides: TGTGCCATCAGTGTAACAGGGGCAGGAGATACGCAGTATTTT.

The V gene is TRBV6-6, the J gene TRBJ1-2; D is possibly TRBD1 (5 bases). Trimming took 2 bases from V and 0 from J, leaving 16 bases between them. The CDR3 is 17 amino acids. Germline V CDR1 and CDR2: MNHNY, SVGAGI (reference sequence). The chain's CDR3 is CASSYPLRGEANYGYTF. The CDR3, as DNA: TGTGCCAGCAGTTACCCCTTAAGAGGGGAAGCTAACTATGGCTACACCTTC.

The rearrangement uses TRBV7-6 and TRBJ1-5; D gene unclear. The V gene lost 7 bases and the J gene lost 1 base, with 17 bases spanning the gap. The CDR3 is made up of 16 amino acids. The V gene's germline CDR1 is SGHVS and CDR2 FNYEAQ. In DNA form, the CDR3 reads TGTGCCAGCATCATTCCGGGAACCCCAAGCAATCAGCCCCAGCATTTT. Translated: CASIIPGTPSNQPQHF.

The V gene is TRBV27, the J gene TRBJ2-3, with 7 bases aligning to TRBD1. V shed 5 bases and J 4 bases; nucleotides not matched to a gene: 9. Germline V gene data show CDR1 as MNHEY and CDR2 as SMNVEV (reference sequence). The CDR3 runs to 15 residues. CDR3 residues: CASSKDRKRSDTQYF. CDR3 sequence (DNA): TGTGCCAGCAGTAAGGACAGGAAACGCTCAGATACGCAGTATTTT.

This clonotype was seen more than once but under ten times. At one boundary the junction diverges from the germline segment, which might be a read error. The DNA for the CDR3 is TGTGCCAGCAGCGTAGAAAGGGGAACCTATGGCTACACCTTC. Amino acids: CASSVERGTYGYTF. The gene calls are TRBV11-2 and TRBJ1-2; D is perhaps TRBD1 (5 bases). The CDR3 extends over 14 amino acids. Looked up from germline, CDR1 is SGHAT and CDR2 is FQNNGV. The full variable domain, its missing parts supplied by reference TRBV11-2 and TRBJ1-2, is EAGVAQSPRYKIIEKRQSVAFWCNPISGHATLYWYQQILGQGPKLLIQFQNNGVVDDSQLPKDRFSAERLKGVDSTLKIQPAKLEDSAVYLCASSVERGTYGYTFGSGTRLTVV.